Listed below are T cell receptor beta chains from one sample, sequenced in a study of blood T cell repertoires in COVID-19. Sequencing used immunoSEQ multiplex PCR; TCRdb keeps in-frame clones, though not all of them. The sample has 200,000 to 250,000 clones; 80% to 95% are singletons. Sequenced: peripheral blood. These receptors came from a man aged 55-75 years with COVID-19, enrolled during active disease. Both conserved end residues are part of each CDR3. The order of the fields is J gene, clone size, D gene, V gene, CDR3 DNA, CDR3 protein. The D gene is left open where the match is weak. A row's size may be missing; if present it is once, few, many or a size class.

>TRBJ2-3|.|TRBD1|TRBV24-1
TGTGCCACCAGTGGGGACAGACCGTGGGATACGCAGTATTTT
CATSGDRPWDTQYF
>TRBJ2-7|once|TRBD2|TRBV7-2
TGTGCCAGCAGCCGGCTCACGGGGGGTCATTACGAGCAGTACTTC
CASSRLTGGHYEQYF
>TRBJ2-5|.|TRBD2|TRBV10-3
TGTGCCATCAGTGAGAGTTCCTGGACTAGAGGACGCGAGACCCAGTACTTC
CAISESSWTRGRETQYF
>TRBJ2-1|.|TRBD1|TRBV5-1
TGCGCCAGCAGCTCGGCCGGGACAGGCCGGAATGAGCAGTTCTTC
CASSSAGTGRNEQFF
>TRBJ1-2|.|.|TRBV18
TGTGCCAGCTCACCACAGGCGGGGACCGCTAACTATGGCTACACCTTC
CASSPQAGTANYGYTF
>TRBJ1-5|once|TRBD1|TRBV15
TGTGCCACCAGCAGAGGGACAGGGGTTAGCAATCAGCCCCAGCATTTT
CATSRGTGVSNQPQHF
>TRBJ2-7|.|.|TRBV27
TGTGCCAGCACCCGAAGGGGGAGTTCCCACGAGCAGTACTTC
CASTRRGSSHEQYF
>TRBJ2-3|.|.|TRBV7-2
TGTGCCAGCAGCCCCGCTAAAGATACGCAGTATTTT
CASSPAKDTQYF
>TRBJ1-2|.|.|TRBV18
TGTGCCAGCTCACCAGGGCCGGGGAACTATGGCTACACCTTC
CASSPGPGNYGYTF
>TRBJ1-2|once|TRBD1|TRBV3-1/TRBV3-2
TGTGCCAGCAGCCAGACAGACAGGGATGGCTACACCTTC
CASSQTDRDGYTF
>TRBJ1-1|.|TRBD1|TRBV28
TGTGCCAGCAGTTTTGACAGGGGGAGAGTGTCTGAAGCTTTCTTT
CASSFDRGRVSEAFF
>TRBJ2-5|.|.|TRBV6-2/TRBV6-3
TGTGCCAGCAGTTACTCGACGCGACAGGCTTTTCTGGAAGAGACCCAGTACTTC
CASSYSTRQAFLEETQYF
>TRBJ2-5|once|.|TRBV7-8
TGTGCCAGCAGCCCCCGGGGTCAGGTCGTGTCGAAGACCCAGTACTTC
CASSPRGQVVSKTQYF
>TRBJ1-6|.|TRBD1|TRBV27
TGTGCCAGCAGAGCGACAGGGCCTAATTCACCCCTCCACTTT
CASRATGPNSPLHF
>TRBJ1-3|.|.|TRBV5-1
TGCGCCAGCAGCACAGGAGCGGGAAACACCATATATTTT
CASSTGAGNTIYF
>TRBJ2-4|.|.|TRBV3-1/TRBV3-2
TGTGCCAGCACCTTCGACAGGGCGGGGAAAAACATTCAGTACTTC
CASTFDRAGKNIQYF
>TRBJ2-3|once|TRBD2|TRBV5-4
TGTGCCAGCAGCTTGATTAGCGGGGGGCTCGGAGATACGCAGTATTTT
CASSLISGGLGDTQYF
>TRBJ1-5|.|.|TRBV6-6
TGTGCCAGCAGTTACGCGGGAGCTACGAATCAGCCCCAGCATTTT
CASSYAGATNQPQHF
>TRBJ1-2|.|TRBD1|TRBV7-2
TGTGCCAGCAGCTTATTGACAGGGTATTATGGCTACACCTTC
CASSLLTGYYGYTF
>TRBJ2-2|.|TRBD2|TRBV5-1
TGCGCCAGCAGCTGGACCCTAGCGGAGAACACCGGGGAGCTGTTTTTT
CASSWTLAENTGELFF
>TRBJ2-1|once|TRBD1|TRBV7-8
TGTGCCAGCAGCTTACCGACGGGACAGGGCAACAATGAGCAGTTCTTC
CASSLPTGQGNNEQFF
>TRBJ1-4|once|TRBD1|TRBV2
TGTGCCAGCAGGACATCGACAGGGGAGGGCGAGGAAAAACTGTTTTTT
CASRTSTGEGEEKLFF
>TRBJ2-3|.|TRBD2|TRBV30
TGTGCCTGGAGTGGGTTGAGGACTAGCGGGGCGGTGGATACGCAGTATTTT
CAWSGLRTSGAVDTQYF
>TRBJ2-2|.|TRBD1|TRBV6-5
TGTGCCAGCAGTCGAGACAGGGCGAACACCGGGGAGCTGTTTTTT
CASSRDRANTGELFF
>TRBJ1-2|once|.|TRBV28
TGTGCCAGCAGTGTCTACGAATATGGCTACACCTTC
CASSVYEYGYTF
>TRBJ2-3|.|TRBD2|TRBV19
TGTGCCAGTAGCCATACTAGCGGTGCTAGCACAGATACGCAGTATTTT
CASSHTSGASTDTQYF
>TRBJ1-4|.|TRBD1|TRBV7-6
TGTGCCAGCAGCCCCCGGACAGGGGGCGTATCATCAGGTGAAAAACTGTTTTTT
CASSPRTGGVSSGEKLFF
>TRBJ1-5|once|.|TRBV2
TGTGCCAGCACCAGGGATAGCAATCAGCCCCAGCATTTT
CASTRDSNQPQHF
>TRBJ2-2|.|TRBD2|TRBV4-2
TGTGCCAGCAGCCAAGAGACCGGGACTAGCGGGGGAAACACCGGGGAGCTGTTTTTT
CASSQETGTSGGNTGELFF
>TRBJ2-1|.|TRBD2|TRBV5-1
TGCGCCAGCAGCCTCCCGGGACTAGCCTACAATGAGCAGTTCTTC
CASSLPGLAYNEQFF
>TRBJ1-3|.|.|TRBV6-5
TGTGCCAGCAGTTACAGGGCGGGCGCTGGAAACACCATATATTTT
CASSYRAGAGNTIYF
>TRBJ2-1|.|TRBD2|TRBV19
TGTGCCAGCAAAGCGGGAGAGGGGTACAATGAGCAGTTCTTC
CASKAGEGYNEQFF
>TRBJ1-2|.|.|TRBV2
TGTGCCAGCAGCCGAGACAGAAGCACAAACTATGGCTACACCTTC
CASSRDRSTNYGYTF
>TRBJ1-1|.|.|TRBV5-5
TGTGCCAGCAGCTTACCCTCAATCGCGGGGGACACTGAAGCTTTCTTT
CASSLPSIAGDTEAFF
>TRBJ2-1|.|.|TRBV4-1
TGCGCCAGCAGCCAAGTTCCGGCAGGGAAAAACAATGAGCAGTTCTTC
CASSQVPAGKNNEQFF
>TRBJ2-6|.|.|TRBV18
TGTGCCAGCTCACCATCCCCCTACTCTGGGGCCAACGTCCTGACTTTC
CASSPSPYSGANVLTF
>TRBJ2-1|.|.|TRBV9
TGTGCCAGCAGCGTATACGGTATCCTCTACAATGAGCAGTTCTTC
CASSVYGILYNEQFF
>TRBJ1-2|.|TRBD1|TRBV7-9
TGTGCCAGCAGCTACACGCCTGGACAGGGGGCGAGAGATGGCTACACCTTC
CASSYTPGQGARDGYTF
>TRBJ2-7|.|.|TRBV30
TGTGCCTGGAGTGTACTAACAGGAGACTACGAGCAGTACTTC
CAWSVLTGDYEQYF
>TRBJ1-5|.|TRBD1|TRBV28
TGTGCCAGCAGTTTAGACAGGGGGACGAGTGTGGGGAGTCAGCCCCAGCATTTT
CASSLDRGTSVGSQPQHF
>TRBJ1-1|once|TRBD1|TRBV7-9
TGTGCCAGCAGCCCCCCACAGGGGCCGAGCACTGAAGCTTTCTTT
CASSPPQGPSTEAFF
>TRBJ1-5|.|TRBD1|TRBV3-1/TRBV3-2
TGTGCCAGCAGCCCTCAGGGGGCGAGCAATCAGCCCCAGCATTTT
CASSPQGASNQPQHF